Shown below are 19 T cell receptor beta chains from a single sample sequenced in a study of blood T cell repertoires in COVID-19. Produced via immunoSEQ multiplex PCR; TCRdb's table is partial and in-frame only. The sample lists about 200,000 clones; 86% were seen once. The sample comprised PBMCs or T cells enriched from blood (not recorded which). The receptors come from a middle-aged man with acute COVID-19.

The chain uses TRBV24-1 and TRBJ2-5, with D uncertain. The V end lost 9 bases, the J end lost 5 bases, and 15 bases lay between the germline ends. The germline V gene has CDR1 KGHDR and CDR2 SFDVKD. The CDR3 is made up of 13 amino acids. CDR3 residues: CATSASPRETQYF. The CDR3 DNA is TGTGCCACCTCGGCTAGTCCAAGGGAGACCCAGTACTTC.

In DNA, the CDR3 is TGCGCCAGCAGCTTGCAACCAGGACAGGGGACCGGGGAGCTGTTTTTT. Amino acids: CASSLQPGQGTGELFF. V and J are TRBV5-1 and TRBJ2-2; 9 nucleotides align to TRBD1. Per germline, CDR1 SGHRS and CDR2 YFSETQ. This CDR3 region has 16 residues. Germline trimming cut 1 base from V and 5 bases from J; bases unmatched to any gene: 6.

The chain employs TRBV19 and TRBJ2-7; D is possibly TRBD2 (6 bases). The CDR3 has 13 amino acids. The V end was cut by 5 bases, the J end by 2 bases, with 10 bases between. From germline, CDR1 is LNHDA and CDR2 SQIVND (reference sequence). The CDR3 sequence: CASSSRGPYEQYF. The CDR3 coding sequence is TGTGCCAGTAGTTCGCGGGGCCCCTACGAGCAGTACTTC.

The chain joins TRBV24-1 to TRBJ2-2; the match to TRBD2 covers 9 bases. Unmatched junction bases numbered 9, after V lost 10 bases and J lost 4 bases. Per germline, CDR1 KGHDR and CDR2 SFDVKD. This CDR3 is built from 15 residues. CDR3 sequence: CATSPSGKTTGELFF. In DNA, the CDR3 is TGTGCCACGTCGCCTAGCGGGAAAACCACCGGGGAGCTGTTTTTT.

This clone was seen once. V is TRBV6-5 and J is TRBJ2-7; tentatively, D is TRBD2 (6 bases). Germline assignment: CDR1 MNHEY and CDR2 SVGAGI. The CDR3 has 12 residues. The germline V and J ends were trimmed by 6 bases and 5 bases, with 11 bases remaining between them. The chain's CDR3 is CASRGDFHEQYF. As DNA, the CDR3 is TGTGCCAGCAGAGGGGACTTCCACGAGCAGTACTTC.

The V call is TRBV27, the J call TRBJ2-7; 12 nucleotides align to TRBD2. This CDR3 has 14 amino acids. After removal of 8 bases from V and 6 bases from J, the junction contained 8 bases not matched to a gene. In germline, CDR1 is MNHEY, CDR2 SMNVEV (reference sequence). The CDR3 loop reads CASGLAGNPVEQYF. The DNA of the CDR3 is TGTGCCAGCGGACTAGCGGGAAATCCCGTCGAGCAGTACTTC.

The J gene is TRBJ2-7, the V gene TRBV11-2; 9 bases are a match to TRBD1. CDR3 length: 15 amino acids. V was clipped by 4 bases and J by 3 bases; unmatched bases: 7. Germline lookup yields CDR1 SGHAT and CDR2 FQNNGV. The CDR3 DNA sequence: TGTGCCAGCAGCTCAGGGACAGGGCATTTCTACGAGCAGTACTTC. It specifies CASSSGTGHFYEQYF.

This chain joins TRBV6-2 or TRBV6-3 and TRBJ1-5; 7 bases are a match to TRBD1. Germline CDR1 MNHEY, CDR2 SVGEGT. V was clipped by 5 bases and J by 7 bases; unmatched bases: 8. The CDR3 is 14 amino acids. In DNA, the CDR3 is TGTGCCAGCAGTCCCCGGCAGGGGGGACAGCCCCAGCATTTT. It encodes CASSPRQGGQPQHF.

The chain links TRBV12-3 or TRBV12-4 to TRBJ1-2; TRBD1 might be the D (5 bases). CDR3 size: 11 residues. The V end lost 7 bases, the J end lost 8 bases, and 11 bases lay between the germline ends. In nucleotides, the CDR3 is TGTGCCAGCACCATGGAGGGGGGCTACACCTTC. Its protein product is CASTMEGGYTF.

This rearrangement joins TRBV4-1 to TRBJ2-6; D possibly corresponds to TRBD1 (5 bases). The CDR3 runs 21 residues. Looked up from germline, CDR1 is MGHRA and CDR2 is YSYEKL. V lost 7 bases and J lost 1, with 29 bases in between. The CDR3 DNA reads TGCGCCAGCACCTCCCGGATCTATGATGGCAGGGTAGGGTCTGGGGCCAACGTCCTGACTTTC. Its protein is CASTSRIYDGRVGSGANVLTF.

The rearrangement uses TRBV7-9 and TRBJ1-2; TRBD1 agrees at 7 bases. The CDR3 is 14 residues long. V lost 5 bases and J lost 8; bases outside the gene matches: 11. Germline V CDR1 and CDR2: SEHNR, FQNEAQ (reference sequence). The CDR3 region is CASSPSGGQPGYTF. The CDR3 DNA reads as TGTGCCAGCAGCCCGTCCGGGGGACAGCCGGGCTACACCTTC.

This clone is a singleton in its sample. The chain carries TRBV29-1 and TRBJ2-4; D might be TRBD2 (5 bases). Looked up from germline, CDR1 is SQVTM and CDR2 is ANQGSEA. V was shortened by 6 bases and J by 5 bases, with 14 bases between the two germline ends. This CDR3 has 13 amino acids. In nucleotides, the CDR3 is TGCAGCGTGAAACTAGTAAGGGAAAACATTCAGTACTTC. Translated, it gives CSVKLVRENIQYF.

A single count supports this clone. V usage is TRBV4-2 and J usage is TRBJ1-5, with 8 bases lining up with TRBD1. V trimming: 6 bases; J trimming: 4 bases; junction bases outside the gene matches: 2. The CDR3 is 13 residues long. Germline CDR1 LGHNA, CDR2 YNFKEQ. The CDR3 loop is CASRTGDNQPQHF. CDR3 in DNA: TGTGCCAGCAGGACAGGGGATAATCAGCCCCAGCATTTT.

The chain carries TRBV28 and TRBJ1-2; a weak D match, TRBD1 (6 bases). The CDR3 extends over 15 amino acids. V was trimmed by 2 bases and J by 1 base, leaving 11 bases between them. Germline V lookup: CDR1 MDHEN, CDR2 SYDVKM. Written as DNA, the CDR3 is TGTGCCAGCAGTTTAAACAGGGTAAATAACTATGGCTACACCTTC. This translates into CASSLNRVNNYGYTF.

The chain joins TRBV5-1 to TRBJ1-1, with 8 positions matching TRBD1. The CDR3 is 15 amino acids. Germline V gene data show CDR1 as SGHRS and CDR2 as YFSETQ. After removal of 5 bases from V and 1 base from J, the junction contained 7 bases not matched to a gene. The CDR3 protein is CASRSSGGWNTEAFF. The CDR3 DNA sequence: TGCGCCAGCAGATCCTCAGGGGGCTGGAACACTGAAGCTTTCTTT.

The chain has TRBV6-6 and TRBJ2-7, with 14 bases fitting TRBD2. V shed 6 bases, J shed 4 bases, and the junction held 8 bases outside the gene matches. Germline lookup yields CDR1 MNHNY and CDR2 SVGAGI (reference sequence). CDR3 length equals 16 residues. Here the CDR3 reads CASRNGLAGGGYEQYF. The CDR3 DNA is TGTGCCAGCAGAAACGGACTAGCGGGAGGTGGTTACGAGCAGTACTTC.

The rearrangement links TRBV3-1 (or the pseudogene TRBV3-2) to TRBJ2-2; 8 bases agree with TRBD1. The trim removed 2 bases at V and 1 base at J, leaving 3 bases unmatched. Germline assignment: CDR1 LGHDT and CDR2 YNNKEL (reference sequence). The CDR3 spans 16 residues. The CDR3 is CASSQRTGQNTGELFF. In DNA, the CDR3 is TGTGCCAGCAGCCAAAGGACAGGGCAGAACACCGGGGAGCTGTTTTTT.

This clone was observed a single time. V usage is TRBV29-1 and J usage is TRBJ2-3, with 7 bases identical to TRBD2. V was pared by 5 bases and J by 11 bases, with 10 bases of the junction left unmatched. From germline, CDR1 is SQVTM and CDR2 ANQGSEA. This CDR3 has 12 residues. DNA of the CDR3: TGCAGCGTTCACCCGGGGGGAGGAGGGCAGTATTTT. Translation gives CSVHPGGGGQYF.

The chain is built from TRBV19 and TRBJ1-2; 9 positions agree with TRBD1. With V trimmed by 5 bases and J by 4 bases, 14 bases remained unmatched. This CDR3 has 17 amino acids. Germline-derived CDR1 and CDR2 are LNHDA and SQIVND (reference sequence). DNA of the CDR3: TGTGCCAGTAGTGCTCGGACAGGGGAAGGCACCTCCTATGGCTACACCTTC. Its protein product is CASSARTGEGTSYGYTF. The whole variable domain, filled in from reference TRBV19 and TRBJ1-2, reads DGGITQSPKYLFRKEGQNVTLSCEQNLNHDAMYWYRQDPGQGLRLIYYSQIVNDFQKGDIAEGYSVSREKKESFPLTVTSAQKNPTAFYLCASSARTGEGTSYGYTFGSGTRLTVV.